Below are 21 T cell receptor beta chains sequenced from a single sample in a study of T cell clones after liver transplantation. TCRdb's copy holds only in-frame clones and misses some; the assay was immunoSEQ multiplex PCR. The table includes about 18,000 clones, about 90% detected once. This sample comprised CD8+ T cells from blood, obtained before liver transplant. The receptors here all came from a human donor who received a liver transplant.

The CDR3 protein is CAISETGWDEAFF. CDR3 coding DNA: TGTGCCATCAGTGAAACAGGTTGGGATGAAGCTTTCTTT. V gene TRBV10-3 combines with J gene TRBJ1-1; D possibly corresponds to TRBD1 (5 bases). Germline V gives CDR1 ENHRY, CDR2 SYGVKD. With 3 bases removed from V and 7 bases from J, the gap between germline ends came to 12 bases. The CDR3 consists of 13 residues.

The chain recombines TRBV29-1 with TRBJ2-3, with TRBD2 matching 9 bases. Germline V gene lookup returns CDR1 SQVTM and CDR2 ANQGSEA. CDR3 size: 13 residues. V shed 7 bases and J 4 bases; nucleotides not matched to a gene: 6. The CDR3 nucleotides read TGCAGCGGGCCTAGCGGGACAGCAGATACGCAGTATTTT. The encoded protein is CSGPSGTADTQYF.

The chain carries TRBV5-1 and TRBJ2-1, with 10 bases lining up with TRBD2. This CDR3 region has 16 residues. Germline values: CDR1 SGHRS, CDR2 YFSETQ. The trim removed 4 bases at V and 3 bases at J, leaving 7 bases unmatched. This CDR3 reads CASSMGLAIFYNEQFF. The CDR3 DNA follows: TGCGCCAGCAGCATGGGACTAGCGATATTCTACAATGAGCAGTTCTTC.

The rearrangement joins TRBV5-1 to TRBJ2-7; D not certain. CDR1 is SGHRS and CDR2 is YFSETQ in the germline V gene. The CDR3 sequence is 13 residues long. Trimming cost V 0 bases and J 2 bases, with 6 bases left between them. CDR3 protein: CASSLDSTYEQYF. CDR3 nucleotides: TGCGCCAGCAGCTTGGACAGTACCTACGAGCAGTACTTC.

Notes on this clone: Without the conserved terminal phenylalanine or tryptophan, this CDR3 likely stems from a read error. The limits of the CDR3 on the DNA are not certain, so only TCRdb's listed CDR3 is given. V usage is TRBV6-5 and J usage is TRBJ1-1; the D call in the table, TRBD1, was not verified against the DNA. CDR1 and CDR2 from the germline V gene are MNHEY and SVGAGI. The CDR3 has 11 residues if both end residues are counted. The chain's CDR3 is CASSYGRTGGD.

V usage is TRBV27 and J usage is TRBJ2-2, with a weak D call TRBD2 (5 bases). Deletions cut 6 bases from V and 4 bases from J, with 9 bases between. This CDR3 spans 13 amino acids. Germline loops: CDR1 MNHEY, CDR2 SMNVEV (reference sequence). The CDR3 loop reads CASRAVPTGELFF. The CDR3, as DNA: TGTGCCAGCAGAGCGGTGCCCACCGGGGAGCTGTTTTTT.

The chain employs TRBV2 and TRBJ1-5; D may be TRBD1 (6 bases). V was clipped by 2 bases and J by 0 bases, with 14 bases between them. The V gene's germline CDR1 is SNHLY and CDR2 FYNNEI. CDR3 length: 17 residues. For the CDR3, the DNA is TGTGCCAGCAGTGAATGGCAGGGAGGGGGTAGCAATCAGCCCCAGCATTTT. Protein product: CASSEWQGGGSNQPQHF.

The DNA of the CDR3 is TGTGCCTGGAGGGGACAGGGTGGGTACGAGCAGTACTTC. It yields the protein CAWRGQGGYEQYF. This chain connects TRBV30 to TRBJ2-7, with 9 positions matching TRBD1. The junction had 4 bases not matched to a gene; V was cut back by 3 bases and J by 4 bases. This CDR3 region has 13 residues. From germline, CDR1 is GTSNPN and CDR2 SVGIG (reference sequence).

V gene TRBV28 combines with J gene TRBJ2-1; D ambiguous. This CDR3 has 15 residues. V was cut by 7 bases and J by 9 bases, with 22 bases left in between. Germline CDR1 reads MDHEN; CDR2 reads SYDVKM. Here the CDR3 DNA reads TGTGCCAGCATAAGAGGCCGCTCGCCCCTTGGTGAGCAGTTCTTC. Translation gives CASIRGRSPLGEQFF.

In its sample, this clone was seen once. The chain carries TRBV9 and TRBJ2-1, with no clear D. The CDR3 length is 16 residues. The V gene's germline CDR1 is SGDLS and CDR2 YYNGEE. V dropped 0 bases and J dropped 1 base, with 11 bases sitting between them. CDR3 protein: CASSVVVAGSYNEQFF. Written as DNA, the CDR3 is TGTGCCAGCAGCGTAGTTGTCGCAGGTTCCTACAATGAGCAGTTCTTC.

The count of this clone is one. The gene calls are TRBV29-1 and TRBJ2-7; D ambiguous. CDR3 length: 13 residues. Germline CDR1 and CDR2: SQVTM and ANQGSEA. V was pared by 5 bases and J by 6 bases, with 17 bases between. CDR3 in DNA: TGCAGCGTTCTAACAGCGCAAGCTGGCGAGCAGTACTTC. Its protein product is CSVLTAQAGEQYF.

The count of this clone is one. The chain carries TRBV4-1 and TRBJ2-5; 8 bases align to TRBD2. The germline CDR1 and CDR2 sequences are MGHRA and YSYEKL. CDR3 length: 14 residues. V gave up 5 bases and J gave up 5 bases; unmatched junction bases: 7. The CDR3 is CASSSREGVETQYF. CDR3 DNA sequence: TGCGCCAGCAGCTCCCGGGAGGGCGTTGAGACCCAGTACTTC.

The rearrangement links TRBV6-1 to TRBJ1-2, with a possible D match to TRBD1 (5 bases). With 5 bases removed from V and 13 bases from J, the gap between germline ends came to 20 bases. Looked up from germline, CDR1 is MNHNS and CDR2 is SASEGT. The CDR3 has 13 residues. The CDR3 is CASSTGTESFSTF. Written as DNA, the CDR3 is TGTGCCAGCAGTACCGGGACGGAGTCATTCTCCACCTTC.

This chain connects TRBV5-4 to TRBJ2-1; TRBD2 is a possible D gene (6 bases). CDR1 and CDR2 (germline): SGHNT, YYREEE (reference sequence). CDR3 length equals 13 residues. Trimming removed 2 bases at V and 6 bases at J, with 9 bases between. This chain's CDR3 is CASSFWDSNEQFF. CDR3 bases: TGTGCCAGCAGCTTTTGGGACTCCAATGAGCAGTTCTTC.

The rearrangement links TRBV6-1 to TRBJ2-1, with 9 positions matching TRBD2. V dropped 4 bases and J dropped 3; count of bases not matched to a gene: 1. Germline assignment: CDR1 MNHNS and CDR2 SASEGT. This CDR3 spans 14 amino acids. In DNA, the CDR3 is TGTGCCAGCAGTGCGACTAGCGGCTACAATGAGCAGTTCTTC. Its translation is CASSATSGYNEQFF.

The chain uses TRBV28 and TRBJ1-5; D ambiguous. This CDR3 contains 16 residues. The V gene lost 5 bases and the J gene lost 0 bases, with 14 bases spanning the gap. Looked up from germline, CDR1 is MDHEN and CDR2 is SYDVKM. The chain's CDR3 is CASSGPWDYSNQPQHF. The CDR3 region has the DNA TGTGCCAGCAGTGGGCCGTGGGATTATAGCAATCAGCCCCAGCATTTT.

The chain combines TRBV10-3 with TRBJ2-5, with D unresolved. CDR1 ENHRY and CDR2 SYGVKD come from the germline V gene. The CDR3 consists of 14 residues. The ends were cut back, 10 bases at V and 5 bases at J, with 20 bases in the middle. The CDR3 spells CATPGAAWIETQYF. The CDR3 DNA reads TGTGCCACCCCTGGAGCCGCCTGGATCGAGACCCAGTACTTC.

This clone was seen a single time. This rearrangement joins TRBV4-3 to TRBJ2-1; 12 positions agree with TRBD2. Germline values: CDR1 LGHNA, CDR2 YSLEER. The CDR3 sequence is 15 residues long. Losses at the gene ends were 4 bases for V and 6 bases for J; bases not matched to a gene: 4. This CDR3 is CASSPLAGGSNEQFF. DNA for the CDR3: TGCGCCAGCAGCCCACTAGCGGGAGGTAGCAATGAGCAGTTCTTC.

The V call is TRBV7-9, the J call TRBJ2-1, with 10 bases fitting TRBD2. Germline trimming cut 2 bases from V and 1 base from J; bases unmatched to any gene: 2. CDR3 length: 16 amino acids. Germline V gene lookup returns CDR1 SEHNR and CDR2 FQNEAQ (reference sequence). CDR3 DNA: TGTGCCAGCAGCTTATCACTAGCGGGGTCCTACAATGAGCAGTTCTTC. It is translated as CASSLSLAGSYNEQFF.

The rearrangement links TRBV28 to TRBJ2-3; 14 positions match TRBD2. After removal of 6 bases from V and 5 bases from J, the junction contained 16 bases not matched to a gene. This CDR3 is 19 amino acids long. Germline V gene sequence: CDR1 MDHEN, CDR2 SYDVKM. The CDR3: CASSLGLAGESEWGDTQYF. The CDR3 bases are TGTGCCAGCAGCTTGGGACTAGCGGGAGAGAGCGAGTGGGGAGATACGCAGTATTTT.

A single count supports this clone. This CDR3 reads CASSEWEGIGNEQFF. The CDR3 DNA sequence: TGTGCCAGCAGTGAGTGGGAGGGGATAGGGAATGAGCAGTTCTTC. This chain uses TRBV6-1 with TRBJ2-1, with 7 bases that match TRBD2. This CDR3 is 15 amino acids long. Germline trimming cut 3 bases from V and 7 bases from J; bases unmatched to any gene: 9. Germline V gives CDR1 MNHNS, CDR2 SASEGT.